The clone carrying this TCR beta chain has only a few counts. Antigen: not known. This entry belongs to a study of CD8 T cells in ankylosing spondylitis. General study points: Researchers report that disease-linked clones proved CD8+ and relatively rare in peripheral blood. One TCR beta motif, made up of roughly 8 highly homologous variants, appeared characteristic of ankylosing spondylitis blood. Disease-linked clones reportedly concentrated significantly in matched ankylosing spondylitis synovial fluid.

Between the trimmed V and J ends, which lost 4 bases and 0 bases, there was a span of 12 bases. Germline loops: CDR1 SGHTA, CDR2 FQGNSA. The CDR3 loop spans 15 amino acids. Quantitative 5'-RACE with molecular barcodes was used to make the TCR beta libraries. TCRdb passed the 5' RACE reads through MiXCR, listing each CDR3 protein once. The data show fewer than 50,000 distinct CDR3 sequences, with 9.5% to 12% seen just once and about 1.4% held by the top ten. The rearrangement uses TRBV7-2 and TRBJ1-1; the D gene is possibly TRBD1 (6 bases). Material: blood, either unsorted or a sorted T cell fraction (not recorded which). This TCR derives from a male donor with ankylosing spondylitis or in good health (not recorded which). Here the CDR3 reads CASSYRRGLNTEAFF. CDR3 nucleotides: TGTGCCAGCAGCTATAGGCGGGGGCTGAACACTGAAGCTTTCTTT.